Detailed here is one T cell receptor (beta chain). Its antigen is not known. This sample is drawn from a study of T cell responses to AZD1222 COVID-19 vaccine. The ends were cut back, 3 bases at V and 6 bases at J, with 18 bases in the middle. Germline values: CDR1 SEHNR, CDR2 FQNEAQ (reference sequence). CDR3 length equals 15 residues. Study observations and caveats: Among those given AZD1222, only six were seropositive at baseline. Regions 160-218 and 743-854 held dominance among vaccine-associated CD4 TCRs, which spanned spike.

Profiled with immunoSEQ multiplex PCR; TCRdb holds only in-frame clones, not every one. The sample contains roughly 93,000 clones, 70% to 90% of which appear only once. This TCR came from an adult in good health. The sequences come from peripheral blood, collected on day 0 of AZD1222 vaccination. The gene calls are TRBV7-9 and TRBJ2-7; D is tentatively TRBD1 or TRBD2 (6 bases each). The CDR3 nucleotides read TGTGCCAGCAGCTTTTGGCGGGACATAGGCTCCGAGCAGTACTTC. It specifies CASSFWRDIGSEQYF.